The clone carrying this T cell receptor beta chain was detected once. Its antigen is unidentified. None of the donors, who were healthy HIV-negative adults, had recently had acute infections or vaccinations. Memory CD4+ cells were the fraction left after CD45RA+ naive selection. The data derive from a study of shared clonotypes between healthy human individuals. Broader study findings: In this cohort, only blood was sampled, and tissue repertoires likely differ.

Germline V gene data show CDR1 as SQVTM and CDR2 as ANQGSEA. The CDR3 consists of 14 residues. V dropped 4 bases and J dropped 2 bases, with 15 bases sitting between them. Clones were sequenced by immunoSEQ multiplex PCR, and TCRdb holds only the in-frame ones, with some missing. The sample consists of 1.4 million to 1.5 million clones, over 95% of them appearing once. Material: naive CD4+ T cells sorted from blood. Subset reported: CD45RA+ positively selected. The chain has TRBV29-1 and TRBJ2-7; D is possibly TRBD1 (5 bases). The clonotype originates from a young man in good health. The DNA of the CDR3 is TGCAGCGTTGGTAGAGACAGACTGGCCTACGAGCAGTACTTC. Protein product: CSVGRDRLAYEQYF.